The clone carrying this TCR beta chain was counted a single time. This record comes from a study of T and B cells in COVID-19 patients. BIOMED2 TRB-A/B primer pools were used in multiplex TRB PCR. Using its own MiXCR run on the multiplex PCR reads, TCRdb lists one record per CDR3 protein. The sample carries fewer than 25,000 distinct CDR3 sequences, around 30% recorded once. From blood, 250-500 ng of genomic DNA served as TRB template. The CDR3 is 16 residues long. Germline CDR1 MGHDK, CDR2 SYGVNS. The V and J ends lost 1 base and 3 bases respectively, with 12 bases between them. The sample consisted of blood. The sequence came from a human donor who had recovered from COVID-19. J is TRBJ2-2 and V is TRBV25-1; tentatively, D is TRBD2 (5 bases). The CDR3 here is CASSEFGGADTGELFF. The CDR3 DNA sequence: TGTGCCAGCAGTGAATTTGGTGGAGCGGACACCGGGGAGCTGTTTTTT.